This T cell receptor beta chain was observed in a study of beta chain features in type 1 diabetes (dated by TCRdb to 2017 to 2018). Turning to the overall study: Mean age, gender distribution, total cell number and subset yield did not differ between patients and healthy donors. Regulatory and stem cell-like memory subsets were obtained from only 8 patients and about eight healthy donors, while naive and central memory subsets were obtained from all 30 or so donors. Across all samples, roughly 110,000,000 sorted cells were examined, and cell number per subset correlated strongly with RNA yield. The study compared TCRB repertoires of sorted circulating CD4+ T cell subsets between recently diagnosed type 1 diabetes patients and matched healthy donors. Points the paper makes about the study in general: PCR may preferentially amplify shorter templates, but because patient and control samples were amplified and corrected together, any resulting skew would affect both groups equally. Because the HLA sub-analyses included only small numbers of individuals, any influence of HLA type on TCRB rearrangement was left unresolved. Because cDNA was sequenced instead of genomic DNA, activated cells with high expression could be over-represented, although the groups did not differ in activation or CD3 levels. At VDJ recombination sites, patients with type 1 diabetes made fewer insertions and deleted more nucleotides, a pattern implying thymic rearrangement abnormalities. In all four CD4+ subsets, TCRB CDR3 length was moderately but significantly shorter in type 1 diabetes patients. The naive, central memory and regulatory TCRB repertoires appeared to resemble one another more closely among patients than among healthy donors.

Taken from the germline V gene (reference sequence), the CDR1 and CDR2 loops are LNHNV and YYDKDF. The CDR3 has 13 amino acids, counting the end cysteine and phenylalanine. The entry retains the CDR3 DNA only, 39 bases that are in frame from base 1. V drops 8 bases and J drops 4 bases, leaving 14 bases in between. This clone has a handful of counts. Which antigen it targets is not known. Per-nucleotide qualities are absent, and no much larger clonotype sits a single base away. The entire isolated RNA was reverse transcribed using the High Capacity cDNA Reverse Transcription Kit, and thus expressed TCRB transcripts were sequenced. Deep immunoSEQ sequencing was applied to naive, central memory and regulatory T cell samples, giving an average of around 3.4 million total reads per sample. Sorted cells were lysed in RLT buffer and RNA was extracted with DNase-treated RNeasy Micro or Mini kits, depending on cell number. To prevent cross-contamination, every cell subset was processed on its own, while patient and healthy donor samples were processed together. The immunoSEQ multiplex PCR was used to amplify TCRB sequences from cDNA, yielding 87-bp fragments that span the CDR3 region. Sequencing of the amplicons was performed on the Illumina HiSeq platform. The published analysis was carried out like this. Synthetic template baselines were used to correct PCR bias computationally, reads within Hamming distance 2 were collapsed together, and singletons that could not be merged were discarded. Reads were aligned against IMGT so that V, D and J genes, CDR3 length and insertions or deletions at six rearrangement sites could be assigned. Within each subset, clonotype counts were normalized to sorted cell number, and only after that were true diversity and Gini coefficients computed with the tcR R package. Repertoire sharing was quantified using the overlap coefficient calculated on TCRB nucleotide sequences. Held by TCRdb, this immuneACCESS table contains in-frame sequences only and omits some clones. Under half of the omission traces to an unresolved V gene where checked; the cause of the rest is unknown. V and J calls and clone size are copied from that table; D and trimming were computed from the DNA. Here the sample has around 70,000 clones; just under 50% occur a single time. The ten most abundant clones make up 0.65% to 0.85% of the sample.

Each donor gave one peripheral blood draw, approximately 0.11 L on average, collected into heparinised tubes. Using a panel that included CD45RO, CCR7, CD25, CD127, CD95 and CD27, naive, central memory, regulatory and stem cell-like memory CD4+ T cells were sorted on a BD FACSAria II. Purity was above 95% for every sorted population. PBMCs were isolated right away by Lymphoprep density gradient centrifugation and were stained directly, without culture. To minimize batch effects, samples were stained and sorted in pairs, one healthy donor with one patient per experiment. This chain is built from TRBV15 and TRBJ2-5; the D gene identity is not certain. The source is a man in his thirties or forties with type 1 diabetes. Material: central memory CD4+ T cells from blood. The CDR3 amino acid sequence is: CATANSEGETQYF. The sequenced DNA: TGTGCCACCGCGAACAGTGAAGGAGAGACCCAGTACTTC.